This T cell receptor beta chain was identified in a study of blood T cell repertoires in COVID-19. Turning to the study itself: Sources were T cells, B-cell-depleted T cells, or PBMCs; the material itself was cDNA or gDNA.

In the authors' methods: Reference gene primer amplification gave estimated nucleated cell counts. Sequencing used immunoSEQ multiplex PCR; TCRdb keeps in-frame clones, though not all of them. D and trimming come from the DNA, and the V and J calls and clone size come from that table. Of around 63,000 clones in the sample, about 87% are singletons; the top ten hold roughly 6.6%. The CDR3 covers 13 residues. Trimming left V 6 bases short and J 7 bases short, with 15 bases between. Per the germline V gene, CDR1 is LNHDA and CDR2 is SQIVND (reference sequence). J is TRBJ2-5 and V is TRBV19; D ambiguous. The TCR comes from a man aged 55 to 70 with acute or convalescent COVID-19. The sample taken for sequencing was peripheral blood. The CDR3 protein is CASSISFPPTQYF. CDR3 DNA sequence: TGTGCCAGTAGCATTAGCTTTCCTCCGACCCAGTACTTC.